One sample yielded the 16 T cell receptor beta chains listed below, sequenced in a study of OX40 agonist ivuxolimab in advanced cancers. The assay was immunoSEQ multiplex PCR, and TCRdb's table has in-frame clones only and misses some. The sample contains 45,000 to 60,000 clones, roughly 78% of which appear only once. The specimen was CD4+ or CD8+ T cells sorted from blood, collected in a trial of the OX40 agonist ivuxolimab. Receptors were obtained from an adult with an advanced solid tumor such as melanoma, head and neck, liver or kidney cancer.

This sequence joins TRBV2 and TRBJ1-2, with 9 bases identical to TRBD1. After removal of 8 bases from V and 8 bases from J, the junction contained 6 bases not matched to a gene. Germline V gives CDR1 SNHLY, CDR2 FYNNEI. This CDR3 spans 12 amino acids. The CDR3 DNA follows: TGTGCCAGCGACAGGGGGTCGGGGGGCTACACCTTC. Encoded protein: CASDRGSGGYTF. Variable domain in full (rest from reference TRBV2 and TRBJ1-2): EPEVTQTPSHQVTQMGQEVILRCVPISNHLYFYWYRQILGQKVEFLVSFYNNEISEKSEIFDDQFSVERPDGSNFTLKIRSTKLEDSAMYFCASDRGSGGYTFGSGTRLTVV.

V usage is TRBV7-9 and J usage is TRBJ1-2; a possible D gene is TRBD1 (5 bases). This CDR3 has 14 residues. Germline CDR1 and CDR2: SEHNR and FQNEAQ (reference sequence). The V end was cut by 3 bases, the J end by 10 bases, with 18 bases between. The CDR3 spells CASSLGGSPSDYTF. CDR3 bases: TGTGCCAGCAGCTTGGGGGGGAGCCCCAGTGACTACACCTTC.

A single count supports this clone. The CDR3 DNA sequence: TGTGCCAGCAGCCAAGGGAGACAGAGAGACAATGAGCAGTTCTTC. Translating gives CASSQGRQRDNEQFF. V is TRBV4-2 and J is TRBJ2-1, with TRBD1 as a possible D gene (5 bases). The germline gives CDR1 LGHNA, CDR2 YNFKEQ. The CDR3 consists of 15 residues. V was pared by 1 base and J by 5 bases, with 12 bases between.

In DNA, the CDR3 is TGTGCCAGCAGCCCAGGGATGAACACTGAAGCTTTCTTT. This gives the protein CASSPGMNTEAFF. The chain is built from TRBV7-2 and TRBJ1-1; D may be TRBD1 (5 bases). V was pared by 5 bases and J by 0 bases, with 7 bases between. CDR1 SGHTA and CDR2 FQGNSA come from the germline V gene. This CDR3 spans 13 amino acids.

The chain carries TRBV5-6 and TRBJ1-3, with unresolved D. V lost 6 bases and J 0 bases, leaving 10 bases between the germline ends. Germline V lookup: CDR1 SGHDT, CDR2 YYEEEE. The CDR3 is made up of 14 amino acids. The CDR3 coding sequence is TGTGCCAGCACGCGACTCCGCTCTGGAAACACCATATATTTT. It specifies CASTRLRSGNTIYF. Combining the CDR3 with reference TRBV5-6 and TRBJ1-3 gives the whole variable domain DAGVTQSPTHLIKTRGQQVTLRCSPKSGHDTVSWYQQALGQGPQFIFQYYEEEERQRGNFPDRFSGHQFPNYSSELNVNALLLGDSALYLCASTRLRSGNTIYFGEGSWLTVV.

V gene TRBV6-5 combines with J gene TRBJ1-2; tentatively, D is TRBD1 (6 bases). The CDR3 sequence is 13 residues long. Germline loops: CDR1 MNHEY, CDR2 SVGAGI. The V end was cut by 2 bases, the J end by 2 bases, with 6 bases between. The CDR3 is CASSYGTNYGYTF. CDR3 bases: TGTGCCAGCAGTTACGGGACAAACTATGGCTACACCTTC.

CDR3 region: CASTPGRVGETQYF. For the CDR3, the DNA is TGTGCCAGTACCCCCGGGAGGGTGGGGGAGACCCAGTACTTC. The V and J genes are TRBV19 and TRBJ2-5; 8 bases are shared with TRBD2. V trimming: 7 bases; J trimming: 5 bases; junction bases outside the gene matches: 9. The CDR3 runs to 14 residues. CDR1 and CDR2 from the germline V gene are LNHDA and SQIVND (reference sequence).

The CDR3 DNA follows: TGCGCCAGCAGCCAAGATGGGGCTAGCTCAGAAAGGGGTTTTTCGCAGTATTTT. Translated, it gives CASSQDGASSERGFSQYF. The J gene is TRBJ2-3, the V gene TRBV4-3; possibly TRBD1 or TRBD2 for D (5 bases each). CDR3 length equals 18 residues. Trimming shortened V by 0 bases and J by 10 bases, and 26 bases separated the two germline ends. Germline V gene data show CDR1 as LGHNA and CDR2 as YSLEER.

The count of this clone is one. The chain joins TRBV18 to TRBJ1-2; TRBD1 might be the D (5 bases). The CDR3 runs 13 residues. Trimming left V 2 bases short and J 7 bases short, with 11 bases between. Germline V CDR1 and CDR2: KGHSH, LQKENI. CDR3 residues: CASSPSEGTGYTF. Written as DNA, the CDR3 is TGTGCCAGCTCACCATCGGAAGGGACTGGCTACACCTTC.

The chain is built from TRBV18 and TRBJ1-3; D possibly corresponds to TRBD1 (5 bases). V lost 3 bases and J lost 6, with 12 bases in between. The CDR3 contains 14 residues. Germline V lookup: CDR1 KGHSH, CDR2 LQKENI. The CDR3 is CASSPVKGANTIYF. CDR3 in DNA: TGTGCCAGCTCACCCGTGAAAGGGGCAAACACCATATATTTT.

The chain joins TRBV19 to TRBJ2-1, with 7 nucleotides matching TRBD1. V was clipped by 4 bases and J by 0 bases; unmatched bases: 6. The CDR3 sequence is 16 residues long. Germline V lookup: CDR1 LNHDA, CDR2 SQIVND (reference sequence). CDR3 DNA: TGTGCCAGTAGTAGGGCGACAGGGACCTCCTACAATGAGCAGTTCTTC. This encodes CASSRATGTSYNEQFF.

The chain is built from TRBV18 and TRBJ2-1; unclear D gene. V gave up 1 base and J gave up 2 bases, with 15 bases separating them. Germline assignment: CDR1 KGHSH and CDR2 LQKENI. The CDR3 is made up of 17 amino acids. The CDR3 DNA sequence: TGTGCCAGCTCACCACTACCGGTTGCGGAAACCTACAATGAGCAGTTCTTC. The encoded protein is CASSPLPVAETYNEQFF.

The V gene is TRBV6-1, the J gene TRBJ2-5; TRBD1 or TRBD2 may be the D gene (6 bases each). This CDR3 comprises 14 residues. Per the germline V gene, CDR1 is MNHNS and CDR2 is SASEGT. Between the trimmed V and J ends, which lost 7 bases and 1 base, there was a span of 13 bases. The CDR3 coding sequence is TGTGCCAGCATCAACCGGGGGCTCCAAGAGACCCAGTACTTC. Translated, it gives CASINRGLQETQYF.

V is TRBV5-4 and J is TRBJ2-3; D ambiguous. This CDR3 is 15 amino acids long. The germline gives CDR1 SGHNT, CDR2 YYREEE (reference sequence). V dropped 2 bases and J dropped 2 bases, with 12 bases sitting between them. The CDR3 DNA reads as TGTGCCAGCAGCTTAGATGGGCTCTTCACAGATACGCAGTATTTT. Protein sequence: CASSLDGLFTDTQYF.

This chain links TRBV19 with TRBJ1-2; the D gene is possibly TRBD1 (5 bases). Germline CDR1 LNHDA, CDR2 SQIVND (reference sequence). The CDR3 has 13 residues. The V and J ends lost 5 bases and 5 bases respectively, with 12 bases between them. The CDR3 region has the DNA TGTGCCAGTAGTGCGGGACGGATTTATGGCTACACCTTC. Residues: CASSAGRIYGYTF.

This rearrangement joins TRBV19 to TRBJ1-5; the match to TRBD1 covers 7 bases. Germline assignment: CDR1 LNHDA and CDR2 SQIVND (reference sequence). This CDR3 is built from 17 residues. The V segment lost 3 bases and the J segment 0 bases; nucleotides outside the gene matches: 8. DNA of the CDR3: TGTGCCAGTAGTATCCGAACAGGGGATTATAGCAATCAGCCCCAGCATTTT. Protein: CASSIRTGDYSNQPQHF.